The clone carrying this T cell receptor beta chain showed up just a few times. Via MiXCR, TCRdb re-called the RT-PCR reads, giving one row per CDR3 protein. The data show almost 20,000 distinct CDR3 sequences, 4.5% to 6% seen once. V lost 2 bases, J lost 4 bases, and 3 bases stayed unmatched. The V gene's germline CDR1 is SGHNT and CDR2 YENEEA. CDR3 length equals 14 residues. These data are taken from a study of patients and donors after allogeneic stem cell transplantation. This receptor was taken from a human donor who was either an allogeneic HSCT recipient or a stem cell or donor lymphocyte infusion donor (not recorded which). It is not recorded whose cells these are; they may come from a transplant donor. J is TRBJ2-3 and V is TRBV11-3; 7 bases are a match to TRBD1. The specimen was blood, either unsorted or a sorted T cell fraction (not recorded which). CDR3 sequence reads: CASSLRGPADTQYF. The CDR3, as DNA: TGTGCCAGCAGCTTAAGGGGGCCGGCAGATACGCAGTATTTT. The full variable domain, completed using reference TRBV11-3 and TRBJ2-3, is EAGVVQSPRYKIIEKKQPVAFWCNPISGHNTLYWYLQNLGQGPELLIRYENEEAVDDSQLPKDRFSAERLKGVDSTLKIQPAELGDSAVYLCASSLRGPADTQYFGPGTRLTVL.